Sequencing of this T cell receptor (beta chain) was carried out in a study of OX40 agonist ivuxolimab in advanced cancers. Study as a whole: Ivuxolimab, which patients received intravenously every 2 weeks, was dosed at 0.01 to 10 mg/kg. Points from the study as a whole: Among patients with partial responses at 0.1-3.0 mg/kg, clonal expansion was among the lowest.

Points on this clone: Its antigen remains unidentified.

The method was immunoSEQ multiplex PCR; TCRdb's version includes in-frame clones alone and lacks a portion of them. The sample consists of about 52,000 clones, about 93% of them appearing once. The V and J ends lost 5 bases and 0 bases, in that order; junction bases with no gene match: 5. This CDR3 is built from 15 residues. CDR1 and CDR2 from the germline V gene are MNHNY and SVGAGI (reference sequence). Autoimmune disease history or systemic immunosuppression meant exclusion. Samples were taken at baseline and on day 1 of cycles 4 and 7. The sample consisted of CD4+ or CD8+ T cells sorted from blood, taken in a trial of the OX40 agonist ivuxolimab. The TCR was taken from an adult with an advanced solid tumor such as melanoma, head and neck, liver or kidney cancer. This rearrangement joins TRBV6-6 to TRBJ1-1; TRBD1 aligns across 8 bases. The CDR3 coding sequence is TGTGCCAGCAGTACTACAGGGGGGGTGAACACTGAAGCTTTCTTT. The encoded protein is CASSTTGGVNTEAFF.